One and the same sample provided the 19 T cell receptor beta chains below, sequenced in a study of read filtering for tumor transcriptome and immune sequencing. Molecular barcoded adaptors covering alpha/delta and beta/gamma chains were used on around 400 ng RNA. TCRdb reanalysed the reads using MiXCR and keeps one entry per CDR3 protein. The table has 35,000 to 55,000 distinct CDR3 sequences, about 12% seen once. Sequenced sample: a population of CD138-negative cells sorted from bone marrow. These receptors were obtained from a donor aged 40 or older with multiple myeloma.

Ten or more counts support this clonotype. The rearrangement joins TRBV30 to TRBJ1-1; maybe TRBD1 (5 bases). The germline CDR1 and CDR2 sequences are GTSNPN and SVGIG (reference sequence). This CDR3 comprises 12 residues. The V end was cut by 8 bases, the J end by 3 bases, with 13 bases between. The CDR3 DNA sequence: TGTGCCGGGACCCCGGTCGACACTGAAGCTTTCTTT. The encoded protein is CAGTPVDTEAFF.

This clonotype was counted many times. This chain links TRBV18 with TRBJ2-2, with 7 bases aligning to TRBD2. J lost 3 bases, V lost 2 bases, and 9 bases had no gene match. Germline assignment: CDR1 KGHSH and CDR2 LQKENI. The CDR3 runs to 17 residues. The chain's CDR3 is CASSPSGGSRYTGELFF. The CDR3 nucleotides read TGTGCCAGCTCACCATCAGGCGGGAGTAGGTACACCGGGGAGCTGTTTTTT.

The V call is TRBV4-2, the J call TRBJ2-7; 10 bases are shared with TRBD2. Germline V gives CDR1 LGHNA, CDR2 YNFKEQ. There are 16 residues in the CDR3. The V segment lost 3 bases and the J segment 6 bases; nucleotides outside the gene matches: 11. The CDR3 here is CASSQEASGSTSEQYF. The DNA for the CDR3 is TGTGCCAGCAGCCAGGAAGCTAGCGGGAGTACTTCCGAGCAGTACTTC.

This clonotype was recorded many times. The chain joins TRBV30 to TRBJ1-4; D may be TRBD1 (6 bases). This CDR3 has 14 residues. Germline V lookup: CDR1 GTSNPN, CDR2 SVGIG (reference sequence). Trimming stripped 5 bases from V and 5 bases from J, with 15 bases between. CDR3 loop: CAWGTGHRNEKLFF. The CDR3 DNA reads as TGTGCCTGGGGGACGGGACACCGAAATGAAAAACTGTTTTTT.

This clonotype appeared many times. This chain uses TRBV7-8 with TRBJ2-3, with unresolved D. This CDR3 region has 16 residues. The germline gives CDR1 SGHVS, CDR2 FQNEAQ. Trimming pared 0 bases from V and 2 bases from J, leaving 12 bases between. The CDR3, as DNA: TGTGCCAGCAGCTTAGCAGTTAGCCAGTACACAGATACGCAGTATTTT. It is translated as CASSLAVSQYTDTQYF.

This clonotype was counted many times. The rearrangement joins TRBV20-1 to TRBJ2-2, with 12 positions matching TRBD2. V lost 0 bases, J lost 6 bases, and 5 bases stayed unmatched. The CDR3 sequence is 16 residues long. The V gene's germline CDR1 is DFQATT and CDR2 SNEGSKA (reference sequence). This chain's CDR3 is CSARDSRTSGAGELFF. In DNA, the CDR3 is TGCAGTGCTAGAGATTCCCGGACTAGCGGGGCCGGGGAGCTGTTTTTT.

Many counts were recorded for this clonotype. J is TRBJ2-3 and V is TRBV7-6, with 14 bases aligning to TRBD2. The ends lost 6 bases at V and 4 bases at J; junction bases unmatched: 6. The germline V gene encodes CDR1 SGHVS and CDR2 FNYEAQ. The CDR3 totals 16 residues. CDR3 sequence: CASRGTSGSPADTQYF. In nucleotides, the CDR3 is TGTGCCAGCAGAGGGACTAGCGGGAGTCCCGCAGATACGCAGTATTTT.

At least ten counts were recorded for this clonotype. This chain links TRBV7-6 with TRBJ2-7; a possible D gene is TRBD1 (5 bases). V shed 6 bases and J shed 0 bases, with 12 bases lying between them. The length of the CDR3 is 14 residues. Germline CDR1 reads SGHVS; CDR2 reads FNYEAQ. This chain's CDR3 is CASSLQDNSYEQYF. The CDR3 region has the DNA TGTGCCAGCAGTTTACAGGACAACTCCTACGAGCAGTACTTC.

This clonotype was picked up many times. The chain is built from TRBV11-2 and TRBJ2-5; D unresolved. Between the trimmed V and J ends, which lost 5 bases and 3 bases, there was a span of 10 bases. The CDR3 is 13 amino acids. CDR1 is SGHAT, CDR2 FQNNGV, per germline. The CDR3 sequence is CASSQRLEETQYF. CDR3 in DNA: TGTGCCAGCAGCCAAAGACTCGAAGAGACCCAGTACTTC. Full variable domain (rest looked up from reference TRBV11-2 and TRBJ2-5): EAGVAQSPRYKIIEKRQSVAFWCNPISGHATLYWYQQILGQGPKLLIQFQNNGVVDDSQLPKDRFSAERLKGVDSTLKIQPAKLEDSAVYLCASSQRLEETQYFGPGTRLLVL.

This clonotype was counted ten times or more. The gene calls are TRBV28 and TRBJ1-1, with 8 bases fitting TRBD1. Germline CDR1 is MDHEN and CDR2 is SYDVKM. V shed 6 bases and J 4 bases; nucleotides not matched to a gene: 4. CDR3 length equals 13 residues. The CDR3: CASRTGTGTEAFF. CDR3 DNA: TGTGCCAGCAGGACCGGGACAGGCACTGAAGCTTTCTTT.

In its sample, this clonotype was seen many times. This sequence joins TRBV6-6 and TRBJ1-5, with a possible D match to TRBD1 (6 bases). Germline V gene sequence: CDR1 MNHNY, CDR2 SVGAGI (reference sequence). Trimming pared 6 bases from V and 1 base from J, leaving 13 bases between. The CDR3 has 15 amino acids. The chain's CDR3 is CASSPGGVSNQPQHF. CDR3 DNA: TGTGCCAGCAGCCCCGGGGGCGTAAGCAATCAGCCCCAGCATTTT.

The chain uses TRBV4-3 and TRBJ1-5; D ambiguous. CDR1 is LGHNA, CDR2 YSLEER, per germline. The germline V and J ends were trimmed by 0 bases and 8 bases, with 14 bases remaining between them. The length of the CDR3 is 15 residues. The chain's CDR3 is CASSQDWSSGEPQHF. CDR3 DNA sequence: TGCGCCAGCAGCCAAGATTGGAGTTCTGGGGAGCCCCAGCATTTT.

This clonotype was recorded at least ten times. The rearrangement links TRBV6-2 or TRBV6-3 to TRBJ1-1, with D unresolved. The CDR3 runs 13 residues. The V end was cut by 2 bases, the J end by 2 bases, with 6 bases between. Per germline, CDR1 MNHEY and CDR2 SVGEGT. CDR3 amino acids: CASSYTVNTEAFF. DNA of the CDR3: TGTGCCAGCAGTTACACAGTTAACACTGAAGCTTTCTTT.

This clonotype was recorded many times. The chain recombines TRBV24-1 with TRBJ2-3; 9 nucleotides match TRBD1. The CDR3 sequence is 16 residues long. CDR1 and CDR2 (germline): KGHDR, SFDVKD. The V and J ends lost 0 bases and 5 bases, in that order; junction bases with no gene match: 5. The DNA of the CDR3 is TGTGCCACCAGTGATTTGGGGGACAGGGAAAGAGATACGCAGTATTTT. Its protein product is CATSDLGDRERDTQYF.

This clonotype was observed many times. The chain employs TRBV7-2 and TRBJ2-1, with 9 positions matching TRBD1. V trimming: 7 bases; J trimming: 8 bases; junction bases outside the gene matches: 18. The V gene's germline CDR1 is SGHTA and CDR2 FQGNSA. The CDR3 has 17 amino acids. For the CDR3, the DNA is TGTGCCAGCAAGGGACAACTCACAGGGGGCGTTCGAGATGAGCAGTTCTTC. Translating it yields CASKGQLTGGVRDEQFF.

Ten or more counts support this clonotype. The chain combines TRBV29-1 with TRBJ2-5; D gene unclear. The CDR3 contains 13 residues. The germline V and J ends were trimmed by 0 bases and 7 bases, with 12 bases remaining between them. Germline CDR1 reads SQVTM; CDR2 reads ANQGSEA. This CDR3 is CSVEEKAPGTQYF. The CDR3 DNA sequence: TGCAGCGTTGAAGAGAAAGCCCCAGGGACCCAGTACTTC.

At least ten counts were recorded for this clonotype. V is TRBV6-1 and J is TRBJ2-3, with D hard to call. Germline CDR1 MNHNS, CDR2 SASEGT. The ends were cut back, 2 bases at V and 0 bases at J, with 18 bases in the middle. The CDR3 is 18 amino acids. The CDR3 region is CASSEQRGWSSSTDTQYF. The CDR3 bases are TGTGCCAGCAGTGAACAACGCGGTTGGTCCTCTAGCACAGATACGCAGTATTTT.

This clonotype was recorded many times. The J gene is TRBJ2-3, the V gene TRBV10-2; 12 bases are a match to TRBD2. Germline V lookup: CDR1 WSHSY, CDR2 SAAADI. The CDR3 sequence is 15 residues long. V was clipped by 5 bases and J by 3 bases; unmatched bases: 3. The CDR3 reads CASSYGTSGTDTQYF. In DNA form, the CDR3 reads TGCGCCAGCAGTTACGGGACTAGCGGGACAGATACGCAGTATTTT.

There are many counts of this clonotype. The chain links TRBV5-1 to TRBJ2-3, with 7 bases fitting TRBD2. This CDR3 contains 15 residues. V was clipped by 2 bases and J by 2 bases; unmatched bases: 5. In germline, CDR1 is SGHRS, CDR2 YFSETQ. As DNA, the CDR3 is TGCGCCAGCAGCTTAAGCGGGGAACTCACAGATACGCAGTATTTT. Its translation: CASSLSGELTDTQYF.